This T cell receptor beta chain is drawn from a study of long-term antiretroviral therapy in people with HIV. CDR1 is SGHRS and CDR2 is YFSETQ in the germline V gene. The length of the CDR3 is 16 residues. V lost 0 bases and J lost 6, with 15 bases in between. Version v3.0 of the immunoSEQ assay was performed at survey level. Sequencing of each sample targeted about 35,000-55,000 T-cell genomes. Sequencing was performed with immunoSEQ multiplex PCR; in TCRdb, only in-frame clones are kept and a portion is missing. The sample contains under 20,000 clones, about four fifths of which appear only once. The sequencing used unsorted PBMCs, collected at the start of antiretroviral therapy, before treatment. The rearrangement uses TRBV5-1 and TRBJ1-4, with D perhaps TRBD1 (5 bases). The TCR was taken from a man aged 18 to 35 with HIV. CDR3 residues: CASSLEAGIGDEKLFF. CDR3 nucleotide sequence: TGCGCCAGCAGCTTGGAGGCAGGGATTGGTGATGAAAAACTGTTTTTT.